This record looks at one T cell receptor beta chain sequence and its context. The antigen is not known. Treatment in this sample: oral pan-JAK inhibitor, 5-10 mg twice daily. Starting from PBMCs, sorting isolated CD4+ and CD8+ T cells. Sequencing templates came from extracted RNA that was reverse transcribed into cDNA. Only in-frame clones appear in the TCRdb table, and some are missing; sequencing was by immunoSEQ multiplex PCR. The table shows 210,000 or so clones, with over 60% occurring only once. This entry comes from a study of CD8+ T cells in alopecia areata. As for the study in general: The duration of tofacitinib was 6 to 18 months, with 6 months off drug afterward. General study findings and limits: Affected lesional scalp, above all in alopecia totalis/universalis, was more clonal than normal scalp. Uncertain still, given a single nonresponder, is whether baseline CD8+ expansion links to response.

CDR1 and CDR2 (germline): SNHLY, FYNNEI. V lost 2 bases to trimming and J lost 7 bases, with 11 bases between them. CDR3 length equals 13 residues. Sequencing used CD4+ T cells sorted from blood, obtained between weeks 43 and 45, from a patient treated with tofacitinib. The sequence came from a human donor with alopecia areata. The rearrangement links TRBV2 to TRBJ1-2; unclear D gene. CDR3 in DNA: TGTGCCAGCAGTGAAAACGGACTCCCTGGCTACACCTTC. Translating it yields CASSENGLPGYTF. Full variable domain (rest looked up from reference TRBV2 and TRBJ1-2): EPEVTQTPSHQVTQMGQEVILRCVPISNHLYFYWYRQILGQKVEFLVSFYNNEISEKSEIFDDQFSVERPDGSNFTLKIRSTKLEDSAMYFCASSENGLPGYTFGSGTRLTVV.